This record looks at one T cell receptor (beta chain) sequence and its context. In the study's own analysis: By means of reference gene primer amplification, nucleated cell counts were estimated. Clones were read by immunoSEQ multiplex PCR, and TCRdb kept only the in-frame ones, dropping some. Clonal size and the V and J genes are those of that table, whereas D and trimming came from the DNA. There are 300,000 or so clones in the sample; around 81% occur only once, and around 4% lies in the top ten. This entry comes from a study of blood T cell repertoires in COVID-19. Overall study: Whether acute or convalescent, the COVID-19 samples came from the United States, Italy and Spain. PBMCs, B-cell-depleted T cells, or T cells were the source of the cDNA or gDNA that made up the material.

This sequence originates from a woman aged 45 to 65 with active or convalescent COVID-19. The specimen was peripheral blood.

CDR3 region: CASSRRLAGKTRGGTDTQYF. As DNA, the CDR3 is TGCGCCAGCAGTCGACGACTAGCGGGAAAAACCCGGGGAGGCACAGATACGCAGTATTTT. The V and J genes are TRBV4-1 and TRBJ2-3, with 11 bases lining up with TRBD2. The CDR3 length is 20 residues. The germline CDR1 and CDR2 sequences are MGHRA and YSYEKL. After removal of 6 bases from V and 1 base from J, the junction contained 18 bases not matched to a gene.